The 8 T cell receptor beta chains presented below share a single source sample, sequenced in a study of blood T cells in healthy people across ages. Together with a sample-barcoded 5' primer, a J-beta primer mix was included in a second PCR lasting about 6 to 11 cycles. One entry per CDR3 protein, called by TCRdb with MiXCR from the 5' RACE reads. The sample consists of roughly 2 million distinct CDR3 sequences, roughly 50% of them appearing once. The sequenced sample was blood. The receptors stem from a woman between 35 and 50 years old in good health.

In this sample, this clonotype turned up a few times. The chain combines TRBV6-1 with TRBJ2-1, with 12 bases that match TRBD2. The CDR3 is 15 amino acids. CDR1 MNHNS and CDR2 SASEGT come from the germline V gene. The trim removed 2 bases at V and 5 bases at J, leaving 1 base unmatched. The CDR3 sequence is CASSELAGGHNEQFF. Here the CDR3 DNA reads TGTGCCAGCAGTGAACTAGCGGGGGGGCACAATGAGCAGTTCTTC.

The J gene is TRBJ1-2, the V gene TRBV25-1, with a tentative D call TRBD1 (5 bases). Trimming cost V 2 bases and J 4 bases, with 20 bases left between them. Germline V gene sequence: CDR1 MGHDK, CDR2 SYGVNS. This CDR3 contains 17 residues. The CDR3 sequence: CASSETRGGIPPYGYTF. CDR3 DNA: TGTGCCAGCAGTGAAACCCGTGGGGGTATCCCTCCCTATGGCTACACCTTC.

This chain uses TRBV10-1 with TRBJ2-3, with TRBD2 matching 10 bases. The germline V gene encodes CDR1 WNHNN and CDR2 SYGVQD (reference sequence). The CDR3 spans 16 residues. Germline trimming cut 6 bases from V and 4 bases from J; bases unmatched to any gene: 10. CDR3 nucleotide sequence: TGCGCCAGCAGCGAGGCCGTACTAGCGGGGCCAGATACGCAGTATTTT. Translated: CASSEAVLAGPDTQYF.

The chain employs TRBV7-6 and TRBJ2-4; 10 bases match TRBD2. TRBJ2-7 explains the end of the DNA better; the J call may be wrong. The CDR3 has 15 residues. Germline lookup yields CDR1 SGHVS and CDR2 FNYEAQ. The CDR3 nucleotides read TGTGCCAGCAGCCCCTTTAGCGGGGGGACCTACGAGCAGTACTTC. Translation gives CASSPFSGGTYEQYF.

This rearrangement joins TRBV15 to TRBJ2-4; TRBD1 matches at 8 bases. The CDR3 consists of 17 residues. J lost 0 bases, V lost 1 base, and 5 bases had no gene match. The germline CDR1 and CDR2 sequences are LNHNV and YYDKDF (reference sequence). CDR3 protein: CATSRGDRGIAKNIQYF. The CDR3 bases are TGTGCCACCAGCAGAGGCGACAGGGGAATAGCCAAAAACATTCAGTACTTC. Combining the CDR3 with reference TRBV15 and TRBJ2-4 gives the whole variable domain DAMVIQNPRYQVTQFGKPVTLSCSQTLNHNVMYWYQQKSSQAPKLLFHYYDKDFNNEADTPDNFQSRRPNTSFCFLDIRSPGLGDTAMYLCATSRGDRGIAKNIQYFGAGTRLSVL.

The J gene is TRBJ1-1, the V gene TRBV5-6, with D possibly matching TRBD1 (5 bases). In germline, CDR1 is SGHDT, CDR2 YYEEEE. This CDR3 comprises 14 residues. V was shortened by 0 bases and J by 8 bases, with 14 bases between the two germline ends. In DNA form, the CDR3 reads TGTGCCAGCAGCTTGGTAGGGACGGCGGAAGAAGCTTTCTTT. It specifies CASSLVGTAEEAFF. Using reference TRBV5-6 and TRBJ1-1 for the parts outside the CDR3, the full variable domain is DAGVTQSPTHLIKTRGQQVTLRCSPKSGHDTVSWYQQALGQGPQFIFQYYEEEERQRGNFPDRFSGHQFPNYSSELNVNALLLGDSALYLCASSLVGTAEEAFFGQGTRLTVV.

The chain combines TRBV20-1 with TRBJ1-2; D may be TRBD1 (6 bases). Germline loops: CDR1 DFQATT, CDR2 SNEGSKA (reference sequence). Trimming removed 6 bases from V and 4 bases from J, with 12 bases in between. The CDR3 length is 12 residues. DNA of the CDR3: TGCAGTGCCCTGCGGGGGGCCTATGGCTACACCTTC. Protein: CSALRGAYGYTF.

The rearrangement links TRBV15 to TRBJ2-1, with D perhaps TRBD2 (6 bases). This CDR3 has 15 amino acids. From germline, CDR1 is LNHNV and CDR2 YYDKDF (reference sequence). Trimming left V 3 bases short and J 9 bases short, with 18 bases between. Here the CDR3 reads CATSSGGVRLGEQFF. CDR3 nucleotide sequence: TGTGCCACCAGCAGTGGCGGGGTAAGGTTAGGTGAGCAGTTCTTC. Full variable domain (remainder filled in from reference TRBV15 and TRBJ2-1): DAMVIQNPRYQVTQFGKPVTLSCSQTLNHNVMYWYQQKSSQAPKLLFHYYDKDFNNEADTPDNFQSRRPNTSFCFLDIRSPGLGDTAMYLCATSSGGVRLGEQFFGPGTRLTVL.